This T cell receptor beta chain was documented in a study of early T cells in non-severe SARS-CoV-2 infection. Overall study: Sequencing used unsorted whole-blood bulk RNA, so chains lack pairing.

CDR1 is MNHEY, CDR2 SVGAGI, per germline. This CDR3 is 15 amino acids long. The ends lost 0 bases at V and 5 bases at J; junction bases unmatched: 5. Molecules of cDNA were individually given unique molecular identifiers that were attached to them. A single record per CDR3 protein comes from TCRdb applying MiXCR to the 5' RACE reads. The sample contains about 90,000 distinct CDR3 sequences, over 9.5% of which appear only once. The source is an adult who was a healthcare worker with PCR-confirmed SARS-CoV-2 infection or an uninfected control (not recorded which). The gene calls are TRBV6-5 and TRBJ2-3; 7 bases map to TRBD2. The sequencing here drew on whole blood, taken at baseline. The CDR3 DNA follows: TGTGCCAGCAGTTACTCGAGACTAGCAGAAGATACGCAGTATTTT. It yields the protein CASSYSRLAEDTQYF.